Below, 10 T cell receptor beta chains from the same sample are listed, as sequenced in a study of blood T cells in healthy people across ages. With a J-beta primer mix and a sample-barcoded 5' primer, a second PCR ran about 6 to 11 cycles. TCRdb ran MiXCR on the 5' RACE reads and lists one entry per CDR3 protein. This repertoire shows 1.4 million or so distinct CDR3 sequences, 35% to 45% found once; its top ten account for about 4%. Sequencing input: blood. The receptors derive from a woman between 18 and 30 years old in good health.

The rearrangement joins TRBV12-3 or TRBV12-4 to TRBJ1-5; D is possibly TRBD1 (5 bases). Trimming stripped 0 bases from V and 0 bases from J, with 18 bases between. The CDR3 is 19 amino acids. This CDR3 is CASSLAGGGVLYSNQPQHF. The DNA of the CDR3 is TGTGCCAGCAGTTTAGCGGGCGGGGGGGTGCTTTATAGCAATCAGCCCCAGCATTTT.

There are a few counts of this clonotype. The CDR3 protein is CASSEWGQVTYEQYF. In DNA form, the CDR3 reads TGTGCCAGCAGTGAATGGGGCCAAGTGACCTACGAGCAGTACTTC. The rearrangement joins TRBV2 to TRBJ2-7, with a weak D call TRBD1 (5 bases). Germline values: CDR1 SNHLY, CDR2 FYNNEI. V lost 2 bases, J lost 2 bases, and 13 bases lay in between. The CDR3 length is 15 residues.

The gene calls are TRBV12-3 or TRBV12-4 and TRBJ2-1, with 7 positions matching TRBD2. The CDR3 length is 16 residues. The V and J ends lost 11 bases and 2 bases, in that order; junction bases with no gene match: 15. The CDR3 sequence is CAGTPLAGRPYNEQFF. DNA for the CDR3: TGTGCCGGCACCCCTTTAGCCGGGAGGCCCTACAATGAGCAGTTCTTC.

The chain links TRBV4-3 to TRBJ2-1; 8 positions agree with TRBD2. The junction had 7 bases not matched to a gene; V was cut back by 1 base and J by 8 bases. The CDR3 loop spans 15 amino acids. In germline, CDR1 is LGHNA, CDR2 YSLEER. CDR3 in amino acids: CASSQGISGVDEQFF. In nucleotides, the CDR3 is TGCGCCAGCAGCCAAGGGATTAGCGGGGTCGATGAGCAGTTCTTC.

The sample holds a few counts of this clonotype. The V gene is TRBV29-1, the J gene TRBJ2-1; the match to TRBD2 covers 7 bases. CDR1 SQVTM and CDR2 ANQGSEA come from the germline V gene. V was pared by 4 bases and J by 8 bases, with 11 bases of the junction left unmatched. The CDR3 is 14 residues long. CDR3 protein: CSVVASGLKDEQFF. DNA for the CDR3: TGCAGCGTTGTGGCTAGCGGACTGAAGGATGAGCAGTTCTTC.

CDR3 in DNA: TGTGCCGGCCGTGAGGGTGGCAATGAGCAGTACTTC. Protein sequence: CAGREGGNEQYF. This chain connects TRBV2 to TRBJ2-7; tentative D call: TRBD2 (5 bases). The V end lost 11 bases, the J end lost 7 bases, and 18 bases lay between the germline ends. The length of the CDR3 is 12 residues. Germline-derived CDR1 and CDR2 are SNHLY and FYNNEI.

The table lists this clonotype with a few counts. The rearrangement uses TRBV20-1 and TRBJ2-7; 9 positions match TRBD2. J lost 7 bases, V lost 6 bases, and 13 bases had no gene match. The germline gives CDR1 DFQATT, CDR2 SNEGSKA (reference sequence). The CDR3 length is 14 residues. CDR3 nucleotides: TGCAGTGCAGGGGCCGTTGAGGGACTAGCTGAGCAGTACTTC. It codes for CSAGAVEGLAEQYF.

The chain uses TRBV27 and TRBJ2-7, with 7 bases fitting TRBD1. V shed 4 bases, J shed 5 bases, and the junction held 8 bases outside the gene matches. Germline loops: CDR1 MNHEY, CDR2 SMNVEV (reference sequence). The CDR3 loop spans 14 amino acids. The DNA of the CDR3 is TGTGCCAGCAGTTCCCGGGACAGTCTTAACGAGCAGTACTTC. As protein: CASSSRDSLNEQYF.

The chain combines TRBV11-2 with TRBJ2-1; D unresolved. Deletions cut 5 bases from V and 10 bases from J, with 21 bases between. The CDR3 length is 15 residues. Germline CDR1 SGHAT, CDR2 FQNNGV. Here the CDR3 reads CASSTRALPLGEQFF. The CDR3 DNA follows: TGTGCCAGCAGCACCCGGGCCCTCCCGCTAGGGGAGCAGTTCTTC.

The V call is TRBV7-2, the J call TRBJ2-3; 9 bases are shared with TRBD2. The V gene end was trimmed by 4 bases and the J gene end by 8 bases; junction bases not matched to a gene: 10. The germline gives CDR1 SGHTA, CDR2 FQGNSA. The CDR3 spans 15 residues. The DNA for the CDR3 is TGTGCCAGCAGCTCGGGACTAGCATGGGGAAGTACGCAGTATTTT. Encoded protein: CASSSGLAWGSTQYF.